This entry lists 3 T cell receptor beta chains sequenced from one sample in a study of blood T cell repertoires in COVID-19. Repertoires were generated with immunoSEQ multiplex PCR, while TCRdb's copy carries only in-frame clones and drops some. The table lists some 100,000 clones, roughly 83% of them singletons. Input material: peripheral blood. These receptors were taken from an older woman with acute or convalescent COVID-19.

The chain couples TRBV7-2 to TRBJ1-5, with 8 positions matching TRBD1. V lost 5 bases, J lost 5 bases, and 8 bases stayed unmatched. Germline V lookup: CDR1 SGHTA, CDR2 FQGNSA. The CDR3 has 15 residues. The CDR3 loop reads CASSASDRVDQPQHF. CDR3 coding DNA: TGTGCCAGCAGCGCATCGGACAGGGTCGATCAGCCCCAGCATTTT.

CDR3 in amino acids: CASNRGGNEKLFF. The DNA for the CDR3 is TGTGCCAGCAACAGAGGGGGTAATGAAAAACTGTTTTTT. This chain links TRBV7-9 with TRBJ1-4, with D perhaps matching TRBD1 (6 bases). In germline, CDR1 is SEHNR, CDR2 FQNEAQ (reference sequence). The CDR3 covers 13 residues. Trimming took off 7 bases at V and 4 bases at J, with 10 bases between the two ends.

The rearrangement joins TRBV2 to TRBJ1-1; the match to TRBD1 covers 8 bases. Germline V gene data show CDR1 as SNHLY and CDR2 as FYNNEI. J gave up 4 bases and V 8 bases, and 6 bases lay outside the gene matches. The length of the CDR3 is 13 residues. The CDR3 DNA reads TGTGCCAGCTGCGGGACAGGTTTCACTGAAGCTTTCTTT. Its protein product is CASCGTGFTEAFF.